This TCR beta chain derives from a study of blood T cell repertoires in COVID-19. The CDR3 is 15 residues long. Germline values: CDR1 SNHLY, CDR2 FYNNEI. Trimming shortened V by 2 bases and J by 4 bases, and 13 bases separated the two germline ends. Sequencing used immunoSEQ multiplex PCR; TCRdb keeps in-frame clones, though not all of them. The sample consists of more than 15,000 clones, approximately 84% of them appearing once. Material for sequencing was peripheral blood. V is TRBV2 and J is TRBJ2-3; a possible D gene is TRBD2 (5 bases). This TCR derives from a human donor with active COVID-19. The donor label of this sample is uncertain. The CDR3 loop is CASSESSGSADTQYF. The CDR3, as DNA: TGTGCCAGCAGTGAAAGTAGTGGGAGCGCAGATACGCAGTATTTT. Based on the CDR3 plus reference TRBV2 and TRBJ2-3, the full variable domain is EPEVTQTPSHQVTQMGQEVILRCVPISNHLYFYWYRQILGQKVEFLVSFYNNEISEKSEIFDDQFSVERPDGSNFTLKIRSTKLEDSAMYFCASSESSGSADTQYFGPGTRLTVL.